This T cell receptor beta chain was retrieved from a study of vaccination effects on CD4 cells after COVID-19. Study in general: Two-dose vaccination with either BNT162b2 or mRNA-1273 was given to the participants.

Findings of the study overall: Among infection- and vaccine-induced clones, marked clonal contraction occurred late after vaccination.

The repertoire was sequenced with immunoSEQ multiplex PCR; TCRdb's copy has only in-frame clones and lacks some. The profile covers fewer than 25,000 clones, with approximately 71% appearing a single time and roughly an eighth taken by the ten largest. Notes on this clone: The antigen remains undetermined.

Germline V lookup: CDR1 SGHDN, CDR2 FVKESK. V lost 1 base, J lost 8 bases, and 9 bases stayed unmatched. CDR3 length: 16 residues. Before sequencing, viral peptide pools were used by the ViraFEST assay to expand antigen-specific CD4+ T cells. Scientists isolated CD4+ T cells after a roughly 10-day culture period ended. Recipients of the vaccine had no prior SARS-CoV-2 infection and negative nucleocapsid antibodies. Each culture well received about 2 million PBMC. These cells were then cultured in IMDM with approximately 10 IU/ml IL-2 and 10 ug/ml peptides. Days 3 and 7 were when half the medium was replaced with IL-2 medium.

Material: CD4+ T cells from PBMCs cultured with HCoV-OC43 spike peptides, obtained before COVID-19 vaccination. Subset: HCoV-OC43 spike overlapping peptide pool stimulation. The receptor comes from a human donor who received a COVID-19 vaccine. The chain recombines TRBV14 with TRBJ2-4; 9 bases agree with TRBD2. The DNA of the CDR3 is TGTGCCAGCAGCCAAGCCGCGGGGGGGGGAAAAGACATTCAGTACTTC. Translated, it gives CASSQAAGGGKDIQYF. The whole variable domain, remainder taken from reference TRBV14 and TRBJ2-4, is EAGVTQFPSHSVIEKGQTVTLRCDPISGHDNLYWYRRVMGKEIKFLLHFVKESKQDESGMPNNRFLAERTGGTYSTLKVQPAELEDSGVYFCASSQAAGGGKDIQYFGAGTRLSVL.